This TCR beta chain was sequenced during a study of blood T cell repertoires in COVID-19. The V end lost 0 bases, the J end lost 5 bases, and 12 bases lay between the germline ends. The CDR3 sequence is 15 residues long. Germline V gene data show CDR1 as SGHRS and CDR2 as YFSETQ. Source study methods: By means of reference gene primer amplification, nucleated cell counts were estimated. The repertoire was sequenced with immunoSEQ multiplex PCR; TCRdb's copy has only in-frame clones and lacks some. The D gene and trimming were derived from the DNA, and the V and J assignments and clone size from that table. The repertoire holds approximately 190,000 clones, with 84% as singletons.

This chain connects TRBV5-1 to TRBJ1-5; D is perhaps TRBD1 (6 bases). Sequencing used PBMCs or T cells enriched from blood (not recorded which). This clonotype originated in a man between 40 and 49 years old who had recovered from COVID-19. The CDR3 sequence: CASSLDPGVDQPQHF. CDR3 DNA: TGCGCCAGCAGCTTGGACCCAGGGGTGGATCAGCCCCAGCATTTT.